A selection of T cell receptor beta chains follows, all from one sample in a study of T cell repertoires in cytomegalovirus infection. TCRdb recomputed calls from the reads with MiXCR, one row per CDR3 protein. The sample carries around 130,000 distinct CDR3 sequences, roughly a quarter recorded once. These receptors' targets are unknown. The source material was PBMCs, sequenced either directly or after in vitro stimulation (not recorded which). The receptors were sampled from a human donor in good health (CMV status not recorded). Some clones in this sample may be carry-over from other donors' samples. Both conserved end residues are part of each CDR3. The order of the fields is clone size, V gene, D gene, J gene, CDR3 protein, CDR3 DNA. D genes are given only for firm matches. The listing skips clone size in some rows; elsewhere it reads once, few, many or a size class.

few,TRBV7-2,TRBD1,TRBJ2-2,CASSFGQGAVGELFF,TGTGCCAGCAGCTTTGGACAGGGGGCGGTCGGGGAGCTGTTTTTT
many,TRBV27,NA,TRBJ1-6,CASSPWAVRSYNSPLHF,TGTGCCAGCAGTCCATGGGCAGTTCGCTCCTATAATTCACCCCTCCACTTT
many,TRBV7-6,TRBD2,TRBJ2-3,CASSSSGTSTDTQYF,TGTGCCAGCAGTTCTAGCGGGACTAGCACAGATACGCAGTATTTT
NA,TRBV18,NA,TRBJ1-4,CASSPRRQGGEKLFF,TGTGCCAGCTCACCACGGCGCCAGGGTGGTGAAAAACTGTTTTTT
many,TRBV7-2,NA,TRBJ2-7,CASSPYHGVYEQYF,TGTGCCAGCAGCCCCTATCACGGGGTATACGAGCAGTACTTC
many,TRBV28,NA,TRBJ1-1,CASITGVRGGAFF,TGTGCCAGCATCACTGGGGTCCGCGGTGGGGCTTTCTTT
few,TRBV11-3,TRBD2,TRBJ2-5,CASSPTSGAGETQYF,TGTGCCAGCAGTCCGACTAGCGGGGCCGGGGAGACCCAGTACTTC
NA,TRBV12-3/TRBV12-4,NA,TRBJ2-2,CASFGSPNTGELFF,TGTGCCAGCTTCGGCAGCCCGAACACCGGGGAGCTGTTTTTT
many,TRBV4-3,NA,TRBJ2-7,CASSRDQTVPYEQYF,TGCGCCAGCAGCCGTGACCAGACAGTCCCGTACGAGCAGTACTTC
many,TRBV7-2,TRBD2,TRBJ2-7,CASSLERGNYEQYF,TGTGCCAGCAGCTTAGAGCGGGGGAATTACGAGCAGTACTTC
NA,TRBV24-1,NA,TRBJ1-2,CATSDWAGGYTF,TGTGCCACCAGTGATTGGGCGGGAGGCTACACCTTC
few,TRBV4-3,NA,TRBJ1-2,CASSQEGRGYGYTF,TGCGCCAGCAGCCAAGAGGGGCGCGGGTATGGCTACACCTTC
NA,TRBV7-2,TRBD1,TRBJ2-3,CASSPTGTGDTDTQYF,TGTGCCAGCAGCCCAACCGGGACAGGGGACACAGATACGCAGTATTTT
NA,TRBV4-3,NA,TRBJ1-6,CASSQAIWAEEGNSPLHF,TGCGCCAGCAGCCAAGCTATTTGGGCAGAGGAGGGAAATTCACCCCTCCACTTT
NA,TRBV11-3,NA,TRBJ2-2,CASWAAGELFF,TGTGCCAGCTGGGCGGCGGGGGAGCTGTTTTTT
NA,TRBV11-3,NA,TRBJ2-3,CASSLLAGSDTQYF,TGTGCCAGCAGCTTACTGGCGGGAAGCGATACGCAGTATTTT
many,TRBV7-6,TRBD2,TRBJ2-3,CASSLYVTSGGLTDTQYF,TGTGCCAGCAGCCTATACGTCACTAGCGGGGGCCTCACAGATACGCAGTATTTT
NA,TRBV7-2,NA,TRBJ1-1,CASSLGWAMNTEAFF,TGTGCCAGCAGCTTAGGGTGGGCCATGAACACTGAAGCTTTCTTT
few,TRBV5-4,NA,TRBJ2-1,CASSSRDKDYNEQFF,TGTGCCAGCAGCTCCCGGGACAAAGACTACAATGAGCAGTTCTTC
NA,TRBV28,NA,TRBJ2-1,CASSGPRLTSYEQFF,TGTGCCAGCAGTGGTCCGCGACTGACCTCCTATGAGCAGTTCTTC
many,TRBV7-2,TRBD2,TRBJ2-5,CASSPGLAGVLETQYF,TGTGCCAGCAGCCCGGGACTAGCGGGAGTATTGGAGACCCAGTACTTC
NA,TRBV27,NA,TRBJ1-5,CATGPSGQPQHF,TGTGCCACCGGACCCTCGGGTCAGCCCCAGCATTTT
few,TRBV4-3,TRBD1,TRBJ1-2,CASSQEGQGDYGYTF,TGCGCCAGCAGCCAAGAAGGACAGGGCGACTATGGCTACACCTTC
NA,TRBV4-3,TRBD2,TRBJ2-1,CASSPRTSGSTHEQFF,TGCGCCAGCAGCCCCAGGACTAGCGGGAGTACCCATGAGCAGTTCTTC
few,TRBV7-2,NA,TRBJ2-7,CASSLAPSGVYEQYF,TGTGCCAGCAGCTTAGCGCCGTCGGGGGTCTACGAGCAGTACTTC
few,TRBV4-1,NA,TRBJ2-5,CASSTAVQETQYF,TGCGCCAGCAGCACAGCGGTCCAAGAGACCCAGTACTTC
few,TRBV7-2,NA,TRBJ1-4,CASSLAVGISNEKLFF,TGTGCCAGCAGCTTAGCGGTGGGCATATCTAATGAAAAACTGTTTTTT
NA,TRBV19,NA,TRBJ1-5,CASSITRLGDNQPQHF,TGTGCCAGTAGTATAACACGGCTAGGCGACAATCAGCCCCAGCATTTT
NA,TRBV7-2,NA,TRBJ1-2,CASSLSRQAYGYTF,TGTGCCAGCAGCTTATCGCGGCAGGCTTATGGCTACACCTTC
few,TRBV20-1,TRBD2,TRBJ2-3,CSAGTSGRTDTQYF,TGCAGTGCGGGGACTAGCGGGAGAACAGATACGCAGTATTTT
many,TRBV7-6,TRBD2,TRBJ2-2,CASSSRLAINTGELFF,TGTGCCAGCAGCTCCCGACTAGCGATCAACACCGGGGAGCTGTTTTTT
few,TRBV4-1,TRBD1,TRBJ1-3,CASSFEGAQAGNTIYF,TGCGCCAGCAGCTTTGAGGGGGCGCAGGCCGGAAACACCATATATTTT
few,TRBV6-5,NA,TRBJ2-6,CASSRQGRGTNVLTF,TGTGCCAGCAGCAGACAGGGGAGGGGTACCAACGTCCTGACTTTC
NA,TRBV30,NA,TRBJ2-2,CASTIQNTGELFF,TGTGCCTCCACGATACAGAACACCGGGGAGCTGTTTTTT
NA,TRBV25-1,TRBD1,TRBJ2-7,CASSVGQYYEQYF,TGTGCCAGCAGTGTGGGACAGTACTACGAGCAGTACTTC
NA,TRBV7-9,TRBD1,TRBJ2-3,CASSTPGTGSSTDTQYF,TGTGCCAGCAGCACCCCCGGGACAGGGTCTAGCACAGATACGCAGTATTTT
NA,TRBV4-1,NA,TRBJ1-2,CASSQDRDYYGYTF,TGCGCCAGCAGCCAAGACAGGGATTACTATGGCTACACCTTC
many,TRBV7-3,TRBD2,TRBJ2-3,CASSPLAGPTDTQYF,TGTGCCAGCAGCCCCTTAGCGGGGCCCACAGATACGCAGTATTTT
few,TRBV7-9,NA,TRBJ2-4,CASSLVEVGKNIQYF,TGTGCCAGCAGCCTCGTTGAAGTGGGGAAAAACATTCAGTACTTC
NA,TRBV4-1,TRBD2,TRBJ2-7,CASSQVNMGLAEEQYF,TGCGCCAGCAGCCAAGTTAACATGGGACTAGCTGAAGAGCAGTACTTC
many,TRBV7-2,TRBD1,TRBJ2-3,CASSPPGQGADTQYF,TGTGCCAGCAGCCCACCGGGACAGGGGGCAGATACGCAGTATTTT
many,TRBV6-2/TRBV6-3,NA,TRBJ1-2,CASSYRLWGYTF,TGTGCCAGCAGTTACCGGTTGTGGGGCTACACCTTC
NA,TRBV4-1,TRBD2,TRBJ2-1,CASSPSTSGNEQFF,TGCGCCAGCAGCCCTTCTACTAGCGGCAATGAGCAGTTCTTC
many,TRBV6-1,NA,TRBJ2-3,CASSDSAGAPLDTQYF,TGTGCCAGCAGTGACTCGGCAGGGGCCCCTCTAGATACGCAGTATTTT
NA,TRBV24-1,NA,TRBJ1-5,CATSEYSNQPQHF,TGTGCCACCAGTGAGTATAGCAATCAGCCCCAGCATTTT
NA,TRBV5-4,TRBD1,TRBJ2-3,CASSPTRQGRDTQYF,TGTGCCAGCAGCCCCACGAGACAGGGGAGGGATACGCAGTATTTT
few,TRBV20-1,TRBD2,TRBJ2-1,CSARDRGLAGTDSYNEQFF,TGCAGTGCTAGAGATCGGGGACTAGCGGGGACAGACTCCTACAATGAGCAGTTCTTC
NA,TRBV7-9,TRBD2,TRBJ2-1,CASSFSHGSGRPNEQFF,TGTGCCAGCAGCTTCTCCCATGGAAGCGGGAGGCCTAATGAGCAGTTCTTC
many,TRBV7-2,NA,TRBJ2-2,CASSLAWGTGELFF,TGTGCCAGCAGCTTAGCGTGGGGGACGGGGGAGCTGTTTTTT
once,TRBV6-5,NA,TRBJ1-1,CASRKDSYTEAFF,TGTGCCAGCAGAAAAGACAGTTACACTGAAGCTTTCTTT
few,TRBV29-1,NA,TRBJ2-4,CSGDWVKNIQYF,TGCAGCGGGGATTGGGTGAAAAACATTCAGTACTTC